The rows below give T cell receptor beta chains drawn from one sample of a study of blood T cell repertoires in COVID-19. This table comes from immunoSEQ multiplex PCR, and its TCRdb copy is limited to in-frame clones, with some not included. Of approximately 150,000 clones in the sample, approximately 88% are singletons; the top ten hold around 2.1%. Sequenced sample: peripheral blood. These receptors came from a man aged 65-85 years with acute or convalescent COVID-19. The conserved cysteine and the conserved F or W are not part of the CDR3 here. The order of the fields is V gene, CDR3 protein.

TRBV19 | ASSTQAGLAKNIQY
TRBV5-8 | ASRKRGAYEQY
TRBV24-1 | ATSGASGQGNEQY
TRBV7-3 | ASSFSGNGDTQY
TRBV24-1 | ATGDGSGSGGETQY
TRBV5-5 | ASSLTVGGGDTEAF
TRBV28 | ASSLYRGFNEQF
TRBV27 | ASRSTGVVSYEQY
TRBV3-1/TRBV3-2 | ASTQDPGVGSDTQY
TRBV5-6 | ASSFGLAGESEQY
TRBV7-9 | ASSSGTGQFEAF
TRBV2 | ASTGGRVDNSPLH
TRBV14 | ASSLSSGAEQF
TRBV10-3 | AISEGQDGSSRPV
TRBV24-1 | ATSRQAAGELF
TRBV24-1 | ATRDRKNTEAF
TRBV6-5 | ASSYSLAPDEQF
TRBV19 | ASSINQPPRTGELF
TRBV5-1 | ASNARAGANVLT
TRBV18 | ASSPLRGEAF
TRBV11-2 | ASSLNAGQETQY
TRBV4-1 | ASSKQVIQETQY
TRBV2 | ASSFTGYEQY
TRBV19 | ASGTLGAKETQY
TRBV7-9 | ASSPNGGWNEKLF
TRBV7-8 | ASAIAARGGYT
TRBV10-3 | AISLGTALNYGYT
TRBV19 | ASSSAAGGRNQPQH
TRBV7-2 | ASSRTGFGNSPLH